The 18 T cell receptor beta chains below all came from one sample that was sequenced in a study of cytomegalovirus exposure and HLA in healthy donors. A multiplex PCR was run with 60 Vbeta primers and 13 Jbeta primers. This table comes from immunoSEQ multiplex PCR, and its TCRdb copy is limited to in-frame clones, with some not included. Of approximately 190,000 clones listed, 75% to 80% are singletons. Material: PBMCs. Source of these receptors: a woman in her 30s in good health and CMV-seropositive.

The chain carries TRBV4-3 and TRBJ1-1; 7 nucleotides align to TRBD1. Germline lookup yields CDR1 LGHNA and CDR2 YSLEER. CDR3 length: 17 residues. Losses at the gene ends were 3 bases for V and 3 bases for J; bases not matched to a gene: 13. The CDR3 region is CASSHSTGNTFYTEAFF. As DNA, the CDR3 is TGCGCCAGCAGCCACTCGACAGGGAATACATTTTACACTGAAGCTTTCTTT.

The chain uses TRBV5-1 and TRBJ2-5, with 8 bases matching TRBD2. The CDR3 totals 15 residues. The germline gives CDR1 SGHRS, CDR2 YFSETQ. V trimming: 5 bases; J trimming: 1 base; junction bases outside the gene matches: 7. The DNA for the CDR3 is TGCGCCAGCAGGGACGGTGCGGGGGGCCAAGAGACCCAGTACTTC. Translation gives CASRDGAGGQETQYF.

The table lists this clone with a few counts. This sequence joins TRBV7-2 and TRBJ2-7; 10 nucleotides match TRBD1. Germline V gene lookup returns CDR1 SGHTA and CDR2 FQGNSA. With V trimmed by 6 bases and J by 2 bases, 7 bases remained unmatched. The CDR3 length is 15 residues. The CDR3 loop is CASRHRTGGTYEQYF. In DNA, the CDR3 is TGTGCCAGCAGACATAGGACAGGGGGGACCTACGAGCAGTACTTC. The variable domain in full, completed from reference TRBV7-2 and TRBJ2-7, reads GAGVSQSPSNKVTEKGKDVELRCDPISGHTALYWYRQSLGQGLEFLIYFQGNSAPDKSGLPSDRFSAERTGGSVSTLTIQRTQQEDSAVYLCASRHRTGGTYEQYFGPGTRLTVT.

The rearrangement links TRBV5-8 to TRBJ2-7, with a weak D call TRBD1 (5 bases). Germline lookup yields CDR1 SGHTS and CDR2 YDEGEE. V was cut by 2 bases and J by 7 bases, with 13 bases left in between. The CDR3 consists of 13 residues. DNA for the CDR3: TGTGCCAGCAGCTTAATCAGGGAAGGTGAGCAGTACTTC. Protein product: CASSLIREGEQYF.

The V and J genes are TRBV9 and TRBJ2-7, with TRBD2 identical over 14 bases. This CDR3 has 15 residues. Germline CDR1 is SGDLS and CDR2 is YYNGEE. The ends lost 4 bases at V and 4 bases at J; junction bases unmatched: 4. DNA of the CDR3: TGTGCCAGCAGCCAGGGACTAGCGGGAGTGTACGAGCAGTACTTC. It translates to CASSQGLAGVYEQYF.

This clone was recorded a few times. The V gene is TRBV5-1, the J gene TRBJ2-7, with 7 bases matching TRBD1. Germline-derived CDR1 and CDR2 are SGHRS and YFSETQ. This CDR3 contains 13 residues. V lost 3 bases to trimming and J lost 2 bases; unmatched junction nucleotides: 2. CDR3 protein: CASSSGGTYEQYF. Here the CDR3 DNA reads TGCGCCAGCAGCTCAGGGGGTACCTACGAGCAGTACTTC.

The J gene is TRBJ2-7, the V gene TRBV29-1; 7 bases are shared with TRBD1. Looked up from germline, CDR1 is SQVTM and CDR2 is ANQGSEA. J gave up 3 bases and V 4 bases, and 9 bases lay outside the gene matches. The CDR3 runs to 14 residues. This CDR3 reads CSVVKGTAFYEQYF. The CDR3 nucleotides read TGCAGCGTTGTTAAGGGGACAGCCTTCTACGAGCAGTACTTC.

This clone was counted only a few times. The gene calls are TRBV2 and TRBJ2-1; 8 bases map to TRBD1. Germline-derived CDR1 and CDR2 are SNHLY and FYNNEI. V was pared by 6 bases and J by 10 bases, with 11 bases of the junction left unmatched. The CDR3 is 14 residues long. The CDR3 spells CASSETGTGAEQFF. CDR3 DNA sequence: TGTGCCAGCAGCGAAACCGGGACAGGAGCAGAGCAGTTCTTC.

Only a few counts were recorded for this clone. The chain combines TRBV5-1 with TRBJ1-6; perhaps TRBD1 as D (5 bases). This CDR3 has 15 residues. V was clipped by 4 bases and J by 9 bases, with 17 bases between them. Germline CDR1 is SGHRS and CDR2 is YFSETQ. For the CDR3, the DNA is TGCGCCAGCAGCCCGGAGATGGGGGGGGGTTCACCCCTCCACTTT. It is translated as CASSPEMGGGSPLHF.

This clone has a single count. V and J are TRBV30 and TRBJ2-7; D ambiguous. The V end was cut by 2 bases, the J end by 4 bases, with 9 bases between. The length of the CDR3 is 12 residues. Germline V gene lookup returns CDR1 GTSNPN and CDR2 SVGIG (reference sequence). The CDR3 sequence is CAWSSRGYEQYF. The CDR3 nucleotides read TGTGCCTGGAGTTCCAGAGGATACGAGCAGTACTTC.

This rearrangement joins TRBV4-2 to TRBJ1-6; TRBD1 agrees at 7 bases. The germline gives CDR1 LGHNA, CDR2 YNFKEQ. This CDR3 is built from 15 residues. V lost 2 bases and J lost 7; bases outside the gene matches: 5. In DNA, the CDR3 is TGTGCCAGCAGCCAACCGGGGACAGCCAATTCACCCCTCCACTTT. Encoded protein: CASSQPGTANSPLHF.

This clone has more than one count but fewer than ten. The rearrangement links TRBV14 to TRBJ1-2, with a possible D match to TRBD1 (5 bases). Trimming left V 4 bases short and J 8 bases short, with 14 bases between. Germline V gives CDR1 SGHDN, CDR2 FVKESK. The length of the CDR3 is 13 residues. CDR3 DNA sequence: TGTGCCAGCAGCCTGCAGGGTTTGATAGGCTACACCTTC. This codes for CASSLQGLIGYTF. The whole variable domain, remainder taken from reference TRBV14 and TRBJ1-2, is EAGVTQFPSHSVIEKGQTVTLRCDPISGHDNLYWYRRVMGKEIKFLLHFVKESKQDESGMPNNRFLAERTGGTYSTLKVQPAELEDSGVYFCASSLQGLIGYTFGSGTRLTVV.

In its sample, this clone was seen once. V and J are TRBV7-9 and TRBJ2-7, with 7 bases identical to TRBD1. The J segment lost 1 base and the V segment lost 6 bases, leaving 6 bases of the junction unmatched. The germline CDR1 and CDR2 sequences are SEHNR and FQNEAQ (reference sequence). CDR3 length: 14 amino acids. The CDR3 DNA is TGTGCCAGCAGTCTAGGACAGGATTCCTACGAGCAGTACTTC. This gives the protein CASSLGQDSYEQYF.

The chain has TRBV27 and TRBJ1-1; weak D call: TRBD1 (5 bases). The CDR3 extends over 15 amino acids. Trimming removed 6 bases at V and 10 bases at J, with 24 bases between. Looked up from germline, CDR1 is MNHEY and CDR2 is SMNVEV (reference sequence). CDR3 coding DNA: TGTGCCAGCAGGCCTCGACAGTTTTTCGCTTCTGGAGCTTTCTTT. It encodes CASRPRQFFASGAFF.

The chain has TRBV5-8 and TRBJ2-5; D possibly corresponds to TRBD2 (5 bases). The V gene's germline CDR1 is SGHTS and CDR2 YDEGEE. The CDR3 loop spans 16 amino acids. V was trimmed by 0 bases and J by 4 bases, leaving 16 bases between them. This CDR3 reads CASSLGTALNLETQYF. In DNA form, the CDR3 reads TGTGCCAGCAGCTTGGGGACTGCCCTGAATCTAGAGACCCAGTACTTC.

The V call is TRBV28, the J call TRBJ2-1; no firm D call. V lost 6 bases, J lost 0 bases, and 21 bases lay in between. The CDR3 runs 18 residues. The germline gives CDR1 MDHEN, CDR2 SYDVKM. The CDR3 DNA reads as TGTGCCAGCAGCAGCGCCGCTAAAATTAAGAGCTCCTACAATGAGCAGTTCTTC. It encodes CASSSAAKIKSSYNEQFF.

This clone turned up a few times. The CDR3 DNA reads as TGTGCCAGCAGCTTCTGGGCAGACACCGGGGAGCTGTTTTTT. This translates into CASSFWADTGELFF. The rearrangement links TRBV7-2 to TRBJ2-2; D is unclear. CDR3 length: 14 amino acids. The V gene's germline CDR1 is SGHTA and CDR2 FQGNSA. Trimming removed 3 bases at V and 3 bases at J, with 8 bases between. Using reference TRBV7-2 and TRBJ2-2 for the parts outside the CDR3, the full variable domain is GAGVSQSPSNKVTEKGKDVELRCDPISGHTALYWYRQSLGQGLEFLIYFQGNSAPDKSGLPSDRFSAERTGGSVSTLTIQRTQQEDSAVYLCASSFWADTGELFFGEGSRLTVL.

V usage is TRBV29-1 and J usage is TRBJ2-4, with 11 positions matching TRBD1. Trimming took 5 bases from V and 8 from J; bases not matched to a gene: 5. The CDR3 runs to 13 residues. In germline, CDR1 is SQVTM, CDR2 ANQGSEA. The DNA for the CDR3 is TGCAGCGTTCAAGGACAGGGGGCAGACATTCAGTACTTC. Translated: CSVQGQGADIQYF.